This TCR beta chain was identified during a study of T cell changes during pregnancy in multiple sclerosis. Sequencing was performed with immunoSEQ multiplex PCR; in TCRdb, only in-frame clones are kept and a portion is missing. This table has 26,000 or so clones, about 89% appearing once. With V trimmed by 0 bases and J by 1 base, 0 bases remained unmatched. CDR1 and CDR2 (germline): LGHNA, YSLEER. The CDR3 runs to 15 residues. The sample holds one count of this clone. The chain recombines TRBV4-3 with TRBJ2-3, with TRBD2 identical over 8 bases. This clonotype was sampled from a female donor in good health, enrolled as a control in a pregnancy study. The starting material was CD4+ T cells from peripheral blood mononuclear cells, obtained in the first trimester of pregnancy. CDR3 DNA sequence: TGCGCCAGCAGCCAAGAGACTAGCGGCACAGATACGCAGTATTTT. Translating gives CASSQETSGTDTQYF.